Below, 20 T cell receptor beta chains from the same sample are listed, as sequenced in a study of blood T cell repertoires in COVID-19. Assay: immunoSEQ multiplex PCR; the TCRdb copy retains only in-frame clones and omits some. This sample yields fewer than 120,000 clones, of which 60% to 80% are seen a single time; about a sixth belongs to the top ten. Material: peripheral blood. The receptors here all came from a woman of 80 years or more with active or convalescent COVID-19.

The rearrangement links TRBV10-3 to TRBJ2-3; the match to TRBD2 covers 7 bases. Germline V gives CDR1 ENHRY, CDR2 SYGVKD. J lost 2 bases, V lost 5 bases, and 10 bases had no gene match. This CDR3 has 16 residues. As DNA, the CDR3 is TGTGCCATCAGTATAGGAAGCGGGGCCTCCACAGATACGCAGTATTTT. The encoded protein is CAISIGSGASTDTQYF.

This clone was observed a handful of times. The chain is built from TRBV5-6 and TRBJ1-1; 7 bases line up with TRBD1. V trimming: 4 bases; J trimming: 1 base; junction bases outside the gene matches: 10. The CDR3 is 16 amino acids. CDR1 is SGHDT, CDR2 YYEEEE, per germline. The CDR3 sequence: CASSPTTGTANTEAFF. As DNA, the CDR3 is TGTGCCAGCAGCCCGACTACCGGGACAGCGAACACTGAAGCTTTCTTT.

The genes are TRBV18 and TRBJ2-7; TRBD2 agrees at 11 bases. The length of the CDR3 is 17 residues. V was clipped by 0 bases and J by 4 bases; unmatched bases: 8. Germline V gives CDR1 KGHSH, CDR2 LQKENI. The CDR3 loop reads CASSPPVSSGRLYEQYF. The CDR3 DNA follows: TGTGCCAGCTCACCACCGGTATCTAGCGGGAGGTTATACGAGCAGTACTTC.

This clone was detected once. The CDR3 nucleotides read TGCGCCAGCAGCTTCTTGTCCGGGGAGACCCAGTACTTC. Encoded protein: CASSFLSGETQYF. This chain joins TRBV5-1 and TRBJ2-5; D is unclear. CDR1 and CDR2 (germline): SGHRS, YFSETQ. CDR3 size: 13 residues. Trimming cost V 2 bases and J 5 bases, with 10 bases left between them.

The V gene is TRBV2, the J gene TRBJ2-7; tentatively, D is TRBD1 (5 bases). Looked up from germline, CDR1 is SNHLY and CDR2 is FYNNEI. Trimming took 2 bases from V and 5 from J, leaving 13 bases between them. The CDR3 loop spans 14 amino acids. For the CDR3, the DNA is TGTGCCAGCAGTGAACAGGGCGCCGAGGACGAGCAGTACTTC. As protein: CASSEQGAEDEQYF.

The V call is TRBV11-2, the J call TRBJ2-5; TRBD1 is a possible D gene (5 bases). Germline CDR1 is SGHAT and CDR2 is FQNNGV. V shed 1 base and J shed 5 bases, with 14 bases lying between them. This CDR3 region has 15 residues. The CDR3 loop is CASSLVVGARETQYF. Written as DNA, the CDR3 is TGTGCCAGCAGCTTAGTCGTAGGGGCGCGGGAGACCCAGTACTTC.

This clone was observed once. Here the CDR3 reads CASSLRAGPYGYTF. The DNA for the CDR3 is TGTGCCAGCAGCCTCCGGGCGGGGCCCTATGGCTACACCTTC. The chain has TRBV3-1 (or the pseudogene TRBV3-2) and TRBJ1-2, with TRBD1 as a possible D gene (5 bases). This CDR3 has 14 residues. V lost 4 bases and J lost 4, with 13 bases in between. CDR1 is LGHDT, CDR2 YNNKEL, per germline (reference sequence).

CDR3 sequence: CASNKDGGNSYEQYF. For the CDR3, the DNA is TGTGCCAGCAACAAAGACGGAGGGAACTCCTACGAGCAGTACTTC. This chain joins TRBV2 and TRBJ2-7; tentatively, D is TRBD2 (6 bases). The CDR3 runs 15 residues. Per the germline V gene, CDR1 is SNHLY and CDR2 is FYNNEI. The V end lost 7 bases, the J end lost 0 bases, and 16 bases lay between the germline ends.

This rearrangement joins TRBV29-1 to TRBJ1-1; D perhaps matches TRBD1 (5 bases). The CDR3 is 13 residues long. Germline CDR1 is SQVTM and CDR2 is ANQGSEA. V lost 7 bases to trimming and J lost 0 bases, with 12 bases between them. The CDR3 spells CSARADMNTEAFF. CDR3 in DNA: TGCAGCGCCCGGGCGGACATGAACACTGAAGCTTTCTTT.

The chain has TRBV19 and TRBJ2-3; 9 bases match TRBD1. The CDR3 loop spans 16 amino acids. V was pared by 3 bases and J by 1 base, with 5 bases of the junction left unmatched. Germline assignment: CDR1 LNHDA and CDR2 SQIVND (reference sequence). The CDR3 nucleotides read TGTGCCAGTAGTATCGGGGGACAGGGTGGCACAGATACGCAGTATTTT. It codes for CASSIGGQGGTDTQYF.

To note about this clone: Other DNA variants within this sample encode the same CDR3. V is TRBV6-5 and J is TRBJ1-1; a possible D gene is TRBD1 (6 bases). The CDR3 has 14 amino acids. Per germline, CDR1 MNHEY and CDR2 SVGAGI. The V gene lost 0 bases and the J gene lost 5 bases, with 10 bases spanning the gap. CDR3 DNA sequence: TGTGCCAGCAGTTACTCACCAGGGGAAACTGAAGCTTTCTTT. As protein: CASSYSPGETEAFF.

This clone has a single count. V gene TRBV11-3 combines with J gene TRBJ2-3; possible D gene TRBD2, 6 bases. Between the trimmed V and J ends, which lost 5 bases and 8 bases, there was a span of 20 bases. The germline V gene encodes CDR1 SGHNT and CDR2 YENEEA. The CDR3 totals 15 residues. CDR3 amino acids: CASSLGGARGGTQYF. CDR3 nucleotides: TGTGCCAGCAGCCTCGGAGGGGCCCGTGGAGGTACGCAGTATTTT.

This clone was found a few times. V gene TRBV21-1 combines with J gene TRBJ2-7; TRBD2, as called in the table, went unchecked against the DNA. TRBV21-1 is a pseudogene locus. CDR3 length equals 14 residues. The DNA of the CDR3 is TGTGCCAGCAGCGCGGGCGGGGGCCGGCTCGAGCAGTACTTC. Translated, it gives CASSAGGGRLEQYF.

The rearrangement links TRBV4-2 to TRBJ2-5, with D tentatively TRBD2 (7 bases). Trimming left V 1 base short and J 5 bases short, with 11 bases between. The germline V gene has CDR1 LGHNA and CDR2 YNFKEQ. This CDR3 spans 14 amino acids. This CDR3 reads CASSQGKGGETQYF. The CDR3 DNA is TGTGCCAGCAGCCAAGGGAAGGGGGGGGAGACCCAGTACTTC.

The V call is TRBV7-6, the J call TRBJ2-3, with a tentative D call TRBD1 (5 bases). CDR1 and CDR2 (germline): SGHVS, FNYEAQ. The length of the CDR3 is 13 residues. Trimming took off 3 bases at V and 8 bases at J, with 12 bases between the two ends. The CDR3 sequence is CASSFSGSGTQYF. The CDR3 DNA follows: TGTGCCAGCAGCTTTTCAGGGTCAGGTACGCAGTATTTT.

The chain recombines TRBV28 with TRBJ2-5; maybe TRBD1 (5 bases). CDR1 and CDR2 (germline): MDHEN, SYDVKM. V gave up 2 bases and J gave up 4 bases, with 11 bases separating them. The CDR3 is made up of 14 amino acids. CDR3 in DNA: TGTGCCAGCAGTTTAAGGACCCAGGGAGAGACCCAGTACTTC. Its translation: CASSLRTQGETQYF.

In this sample, this clone turned up a few times. The chain is built from TRBV18 and TRBJ1-5, with D possibly TRBD1 on 5 matching bases. CDR1 KGHSH and CDR2 LQKENI come from the germline V gene. This CDR3 contains 14 residues. The V and J ends lost 4 bases and 7 bases respectively, with 14 bases between them. DNA for the CDR3: TGTGCCAGCTCACAACAGGTCGAAGGACAGCCCCAGCATTTT. It yields the protein CASSQQVEGQPQHF. Supplemented by reference TRBV18 and TRBJ1-5, the full variable domain reads NAGVMQNPRHLVRRRGQEARLRCSPMKGHSHVYWYRQLPEEGLKFMVYLQKENIIDESGMPKERFSAEFPKEGPSILRIQQVVRGDSAAYFCASSQQVEGQPQHFGDGTRLSIL.

Concerning this clone: The sample holds other DNA sequences that translate to the same CDR3. The V call is TRBV18, the J call TRBJ1-1, with 8 positions matching TRBD1. This CDR3 spans 14 amino acids. CDR1 is KGHSH and CDR2 is LQKENI in the germline V gene. V lost 2 bases and J lost 1; bases outside the gene matches: 0. The CDR3 DNA sequence: TGTGCCAGCTCACCAACAGGGGGGAACACTGAAGCTTTCTTT. Amino acid sequence: CASSPTGGNTEAFF.

CDR3 protein: CASYGNYGYTF. Written as DNA, the CDR3 is TGTGCCAGCTACGGTAACTATGGCTACACCTTC. The chain is built from TRBV6-5 and TRBJ1-2; D is undetermined. Trimming shortened V by 8 bases and J by 1 base, and 5 bases separated the two germline ends. The CDR3 has 11 residues. CDR1 MNHEY and CDR2 SVGAGI come from the germline V gene.

The genes are TRBV7-2 and TRBJ2-2, with D possibly being TRBD2 (6 bases). Trimming took 1 base from V and 4 from J, leaving 10 bases between them. CDR3 length equals 15 residues. The V gene's germline CDR1 is SGHTA and CDR2 FQGNSA. CDR3 residues: CASSLEGLLTGELFF. The CDR3 nucleotides are TGTGCCAGCAGCTTAGAGGGACTCCTCACCGGGGAGCTGTTTTTT.